These 8 T cell receptor beta chains came from one sample sequenced in a study of neurological immune-mediated disorders. TCRdb independently ran MiXCR on the 5' RACE reads; one entry per CDR3 protein. The sample consists of approximately 50,000 distinct CDR3 sequences, around 10% of them appearing once. Specimen: PBMCs. The receptors here all came from a man between 65 and 85 years old with HTLV-1-associated myelopathy (HAM/TSP).

At least ten counts were recorded for this clonotype. This rearrangement joins TRBV20-1 to TRBJ2-1, with unresolved D. The V end was cut by 2 bases, the J end by 4 bases, with 9 bases between. In germline, CDR1 is DFQATT, CDR2 SNEGSKA (reference sequence). The CDR3 runs 13 residues. The CDR3 is CSARMRFYNEQFF. CDR3 nucleotides: TGCAGTGCTAGAATGCGGTTTTACAATGAGCAGTTCTTC.

The V gene is TRBV5-1, the J gene TRBJ2-5; perhaps TRBD1 as D (7 bases). The CDR3 has 12 amino acids. From germline, CDR1 is SGHRS and CDR2 YFSETQ. V gave up 3 bases and J gave up 7 bases, with 10 bases separating them. For the CDR3, the DNA is TGCGCCAGCAGCTCCCAGGGGGGGACCCAGTACTTC. Its translation: CASSSQGGTQYF.

This clonotype occurred a few times. The chain joins TRBV7-2 to TRBJ2-7; no reliable D call. V lost 2 bases to trimming and J lost 3 bases, with 8 bases between them. The CDR3 length is 13 residues. CDR1 and CDR2 from the germline V gene are SGHTA and FQGNSA. The CDR3 DNA reads TGTGCCAGCAGCTTAAGCAGCATCTACGAGCAGTACTTC. Translation: CASSLSSIYEQYF.

This clonotype was observed a few times. This chain uses TRBV6-2 or TRBV6-3 with TRBJ2-2; D unclear. The V gene lost 4 bases and the J gene lost 0 bases, with 9 bases spanning the gap. The V gene's germline CDR1 is MNHEY and CDR2 SVGEGT. The CDR3 is 15 amino acids. The CDR3 loop reads CASSSRRANTGELFF. The CDR3 region has the DNA TGTGCCAGCAGTTCCCGTCGAGCGAACACCGGGGAGCTGTTTTTT.

In its sample, this clonotype was seen many times. The gene calls are TRBV28 and TRBJ2-1; D possibly matches TRBD1 or TRBD2 (5 bases each). CDR1 and CDR2 (germline): MDHEN, SYDVKM. This CDR3 has 14 residues. V was pared by 5 bases and J by 5 bases, with 13 bases between. The DNA for the CDR3 is TGTGCCAGCAGTCCACGGACGGGGCACAATGAGCAGTTCTTC. It codes for CASSPRTGHNEQFF.

This clonotype was seen repeatedly, ten times or more. The CDR3 here is CASSSSQGLYEQYF. The DNA for the CDR3 is TGTGCCAGCAGCTCATCGCAGGGGCTCTACGAGCAGTACTTC. The chain is built from TRBV13 and TRBJ2-7; weak D call: TRBD1 (6 bases). Per germline, CDR1 PRHDT and CDR2 FYEKMQ (reference sequence). Trimming cost V 4 bases and J 3 bases, with 13 bases left between them. The CDR3 sequence is 14 residues long.

This clonotype came up many times. V is TRBV7-9 and J is TRBJ2-1; 10 bases match TRBD2. Germline V lookup: CDR1 SEHNR, CDR2 FQNEAQ (reference sequence). V shed 4 bases and J 7 bases; nucleotides not matched to a gene: 10. The CDR3 is made up of 16 amino acids. The CDR3 sequence: CASSSPDLAGENEQFF. In nucleotides, the CDR3 is TGTGCCAGCAGCTCTCCCGACCTAGCGGGAGAGAATGAGCAGTTCTTC.

This clonotype was counted at least ten times. The V gene is TRBV5-6, the J gene TRBJ2-1; perhaps TRBD1 as D (5 bases). Trimming took off 2 bases at V and 7 bases at J, with 16 bases between the two ends. Germline V gene lookup returns CDR1 SGHDT and CDR2 YYEEEE. The CDR3 has 15 residues. The CDR3 reads CASSLGALGRNEQFF. The CDR3 nucleotides are TGTGCCAGCAGCTTAGGGGCATTGGGTAGGAATGAGCAGTTCTTC.